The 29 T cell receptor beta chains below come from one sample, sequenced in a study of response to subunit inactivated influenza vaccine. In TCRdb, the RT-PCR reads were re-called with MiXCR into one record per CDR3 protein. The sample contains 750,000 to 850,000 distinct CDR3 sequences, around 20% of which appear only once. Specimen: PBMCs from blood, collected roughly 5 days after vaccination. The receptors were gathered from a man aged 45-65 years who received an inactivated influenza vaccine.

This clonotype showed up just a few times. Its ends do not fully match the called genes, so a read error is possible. The CDR3 here is CASSQAGGLSYEQYF. CDR3 sequence (DNA): TGTGCCAGCAGTCAAGCGGGAGGTCTCTCCTACGAGCAGTACTTC. This chain links TRBV6-1 with TRBJ2-7, with 9 bases matching TRBD2. The CDR3 runs to 15 residues. Germline V gene sequence: CDR1 MNHNS, CDR2 SASEGT.

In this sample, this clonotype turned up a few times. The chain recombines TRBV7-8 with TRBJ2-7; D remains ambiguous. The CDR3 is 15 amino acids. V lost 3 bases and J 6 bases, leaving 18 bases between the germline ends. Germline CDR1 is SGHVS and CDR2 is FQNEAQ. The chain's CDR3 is CASSFLMVEVGEQYF. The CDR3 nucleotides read TGTGCCAGCAGCTTTCTTATGGTAGAGGTCGGCGAGCAGTACTTC.

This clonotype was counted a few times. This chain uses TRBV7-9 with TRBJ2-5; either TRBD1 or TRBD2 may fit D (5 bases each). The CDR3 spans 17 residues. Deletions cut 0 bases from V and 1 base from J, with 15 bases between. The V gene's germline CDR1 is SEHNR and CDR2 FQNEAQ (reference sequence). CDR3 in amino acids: CASSLAGVRTLQETQYF. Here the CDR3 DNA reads TGTGCCAGCAGCTTAGCGGGGGTTCGGACACTCCAAGAGACCCAGTACTTC.

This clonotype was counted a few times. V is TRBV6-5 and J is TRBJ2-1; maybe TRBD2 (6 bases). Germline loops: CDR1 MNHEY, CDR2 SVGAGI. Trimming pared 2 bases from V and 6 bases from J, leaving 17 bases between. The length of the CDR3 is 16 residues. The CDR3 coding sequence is TGTGCCAGCAGTTACCAGGTGACTAGAACATTCAATGAGCAGTTCTTC. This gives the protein CASSYQVTRTFNEQFF.

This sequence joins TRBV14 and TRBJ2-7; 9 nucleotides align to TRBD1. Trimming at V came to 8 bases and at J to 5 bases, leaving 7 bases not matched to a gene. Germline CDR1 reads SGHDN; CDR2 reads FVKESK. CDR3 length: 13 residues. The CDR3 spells CASSRWTGDEQYF. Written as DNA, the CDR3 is TGTGCCAGCTCTCGCTGGACAGGGGACGAGCAGTACTTC.

CDR3 sequence reads: CASTWDSTYEQYF. The CDR3, as DNA: TGCGCCAGCACCTGGGACAGTACCTACGAGCAGTACTTC. The rearrangement uses TRBV5-1 and TRBJ2-7; 7 bases match TRBD1. This CDR3 is 13 amino acids long. The germline V gene encodes CDR1 SGHRS and CDR2 YFSETQ. Trimming cost V 6 bases and J 2 bases; bases outside gene matches: 5.

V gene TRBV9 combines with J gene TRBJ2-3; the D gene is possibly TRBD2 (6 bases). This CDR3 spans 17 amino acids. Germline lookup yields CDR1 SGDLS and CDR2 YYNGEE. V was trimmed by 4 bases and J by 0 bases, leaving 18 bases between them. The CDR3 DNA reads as TGTGCCAGCAGCATCTTCGGAGGGGCCTCTAGCACAGATACGCAGTATTTT. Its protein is CASSIFGGASSTDTQYF.

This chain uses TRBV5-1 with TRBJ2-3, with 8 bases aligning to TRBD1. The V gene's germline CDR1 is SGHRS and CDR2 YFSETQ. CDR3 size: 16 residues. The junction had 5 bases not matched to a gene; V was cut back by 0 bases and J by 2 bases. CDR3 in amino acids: CASSLALDRATDTQYF. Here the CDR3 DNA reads TGCGCCAGCAGCTTGGCTCTGGACAGGGCCACAGATACGCAGTATTTT.

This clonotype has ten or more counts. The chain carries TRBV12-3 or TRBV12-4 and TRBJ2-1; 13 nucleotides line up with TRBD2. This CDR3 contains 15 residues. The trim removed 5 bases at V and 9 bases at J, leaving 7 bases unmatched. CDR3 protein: CASSGLAGASAEQFF. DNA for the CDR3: TGTGCCAGCAGTGGACTAGCGGGAGCGTCAGCTGAGCAGTTCTTC.

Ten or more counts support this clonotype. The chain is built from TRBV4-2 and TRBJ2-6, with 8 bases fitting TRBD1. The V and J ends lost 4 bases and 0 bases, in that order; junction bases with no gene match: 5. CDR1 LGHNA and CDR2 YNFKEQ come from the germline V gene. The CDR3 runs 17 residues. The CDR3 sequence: CASSPGQGSSGANVLTF. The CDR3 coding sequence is TGTGCCAGCAGCCCCGGACAGGGAAGCTCTGGGGCCAACGTCCTGACTTTC.

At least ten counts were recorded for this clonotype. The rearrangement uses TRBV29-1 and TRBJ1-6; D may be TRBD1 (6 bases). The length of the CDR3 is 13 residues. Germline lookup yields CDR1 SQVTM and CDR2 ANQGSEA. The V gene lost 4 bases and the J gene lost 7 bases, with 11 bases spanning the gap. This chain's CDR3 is CSVGWGPNSPLHF. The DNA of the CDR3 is TGCAGCGTTGGGTGGGGGCCGAATTCACCCCTCCACTTT.

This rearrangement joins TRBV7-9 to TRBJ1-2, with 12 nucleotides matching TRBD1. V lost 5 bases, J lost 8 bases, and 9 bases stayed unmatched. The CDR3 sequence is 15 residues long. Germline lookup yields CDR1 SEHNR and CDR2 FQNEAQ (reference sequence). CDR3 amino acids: CASSHRDRGLEGYTF. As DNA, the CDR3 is TGTGCCAGCAGCCACCGGGACAGGGGGCTCGAAGGCTACACCTTC.

The DNA for the CDR3 is TGTGCCAGCAGTTACGGCGGACCGACCTACGAGCAGTACTTC. Translating it yields CASSYGGPTYEQYF. The gene calls are TRBV6-5 and TRBJ2-7; D gene uncertain. Germline loops: CDR1 MNHEY, CDR2 SVGAGI. The CDR3 loop spans 14 amino acids. The V gene lost 2 bases and the J gene lost 2 bases, with 10 bases spanning the gap.

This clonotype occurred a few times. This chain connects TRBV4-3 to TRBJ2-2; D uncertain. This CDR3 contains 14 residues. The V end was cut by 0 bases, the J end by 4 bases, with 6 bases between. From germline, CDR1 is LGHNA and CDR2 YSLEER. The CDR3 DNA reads TGCGCCAGCAGCCAAGAATCTTCCACCGGGGAGCTGTTTTTT. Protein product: CASSQESSTGELFF.

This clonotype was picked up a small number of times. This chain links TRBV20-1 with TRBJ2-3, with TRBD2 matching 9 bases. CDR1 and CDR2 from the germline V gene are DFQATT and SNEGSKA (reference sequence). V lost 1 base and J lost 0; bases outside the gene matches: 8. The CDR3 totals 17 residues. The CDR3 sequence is CSARAVGGGASTDTQYF. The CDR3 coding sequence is TGCAGTGCTAGAGCAGTAGGCGGGGGGGCTAGCACAGATACGCAGTATTTT.

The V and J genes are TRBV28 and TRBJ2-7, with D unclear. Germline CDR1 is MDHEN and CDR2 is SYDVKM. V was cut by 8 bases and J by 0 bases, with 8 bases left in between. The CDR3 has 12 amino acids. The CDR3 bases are TGTGCCAGCGCCGGTCTCTCCTACGAGCAGTACTTC. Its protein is CASAGLSYEQYF.

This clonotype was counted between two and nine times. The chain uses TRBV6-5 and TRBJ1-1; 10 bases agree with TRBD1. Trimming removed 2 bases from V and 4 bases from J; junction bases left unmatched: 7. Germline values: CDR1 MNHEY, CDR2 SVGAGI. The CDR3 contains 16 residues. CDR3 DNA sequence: TGTGCCAGCAGTTACGCGACAGGGGGCCTCATCACTGAAGCTTTCTTT. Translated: CASSYATGGLITEAFF.

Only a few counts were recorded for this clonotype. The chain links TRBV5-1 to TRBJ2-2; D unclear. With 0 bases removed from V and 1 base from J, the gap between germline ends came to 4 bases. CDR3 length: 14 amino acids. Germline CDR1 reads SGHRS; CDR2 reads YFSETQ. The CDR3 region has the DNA TGCGCCAGCAGCTTGGGCTGGAACACCGGGGAGCTGTTTTTT. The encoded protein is CASSLGWNTGELFF.

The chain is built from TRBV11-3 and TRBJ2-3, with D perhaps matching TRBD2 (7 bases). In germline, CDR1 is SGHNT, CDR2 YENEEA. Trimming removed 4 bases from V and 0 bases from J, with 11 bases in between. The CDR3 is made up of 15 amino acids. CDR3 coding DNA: TGTGCCAGCAGCTCCCGGGGGGCTAGCACAGATACGCAGTATTTT. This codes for CASSSRGASTDTQYF.

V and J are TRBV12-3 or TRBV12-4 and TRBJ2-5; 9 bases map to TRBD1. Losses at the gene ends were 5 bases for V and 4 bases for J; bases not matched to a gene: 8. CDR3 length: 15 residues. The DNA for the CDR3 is TGTGCCAGCAGTCAGGGACAGGGAGGCCGAGAGACCCAGTACTTC. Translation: CASSQGQGGRETQYF.

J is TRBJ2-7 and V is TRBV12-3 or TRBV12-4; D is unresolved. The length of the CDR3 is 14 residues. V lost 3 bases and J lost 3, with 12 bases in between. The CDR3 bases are TGTGCCAGCAGTTTTTCGGGCAGCTTCTACGAGCAGTACTTC. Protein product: CASSFSGSFYEQYF.

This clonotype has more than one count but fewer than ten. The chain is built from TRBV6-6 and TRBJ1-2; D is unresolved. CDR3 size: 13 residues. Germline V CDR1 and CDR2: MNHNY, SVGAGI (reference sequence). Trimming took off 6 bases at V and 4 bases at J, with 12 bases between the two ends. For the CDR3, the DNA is TGTGCCAGCAGAGACGACAACATCTATGGCTACACCTTC. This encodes CASRDDNIYGYTF.

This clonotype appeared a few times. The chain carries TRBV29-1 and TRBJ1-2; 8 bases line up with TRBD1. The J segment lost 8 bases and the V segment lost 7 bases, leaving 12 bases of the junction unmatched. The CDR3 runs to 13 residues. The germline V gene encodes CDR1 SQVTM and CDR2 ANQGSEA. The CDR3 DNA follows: TGCAGCGCCCACTTAAACAGGGGGGACGGCTACACCTTC. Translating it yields CSAHLNRGDGYTF.

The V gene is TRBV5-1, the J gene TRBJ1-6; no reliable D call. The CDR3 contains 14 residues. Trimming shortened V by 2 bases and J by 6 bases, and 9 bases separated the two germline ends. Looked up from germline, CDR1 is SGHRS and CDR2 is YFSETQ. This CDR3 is CASSLGHSNSPLHF. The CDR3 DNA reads TGCGCCAGCAGCTTAGGGCACAGTAATTCACCCCTCCACTTT.

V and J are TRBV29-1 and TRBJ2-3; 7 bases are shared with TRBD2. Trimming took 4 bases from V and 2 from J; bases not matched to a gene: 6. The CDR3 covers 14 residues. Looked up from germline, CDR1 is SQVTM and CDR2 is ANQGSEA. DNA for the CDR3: TGCAGCGTTGCGCCGGCGGGGGTCACAGATACGCAGTATTTT. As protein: CSVAPAGVTDTQYF.

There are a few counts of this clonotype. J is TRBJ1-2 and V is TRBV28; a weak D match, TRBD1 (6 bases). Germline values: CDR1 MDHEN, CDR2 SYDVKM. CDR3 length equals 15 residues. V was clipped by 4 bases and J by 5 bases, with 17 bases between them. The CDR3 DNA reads TGTGCCAGCAGTTCCCCCGTAGGGCAGGGGTATGGCTACACCTTC. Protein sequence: CASSSPVGQGYGYTF.

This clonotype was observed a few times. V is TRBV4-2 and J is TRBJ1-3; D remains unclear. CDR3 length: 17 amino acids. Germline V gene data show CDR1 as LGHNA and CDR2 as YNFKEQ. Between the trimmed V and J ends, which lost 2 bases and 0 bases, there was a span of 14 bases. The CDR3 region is CASSQYELLSSGNTIYF. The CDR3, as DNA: TGTGCCAGCAGCCAATACGAACTCCTGAGCTCTGGAAACACCATATATTTT.

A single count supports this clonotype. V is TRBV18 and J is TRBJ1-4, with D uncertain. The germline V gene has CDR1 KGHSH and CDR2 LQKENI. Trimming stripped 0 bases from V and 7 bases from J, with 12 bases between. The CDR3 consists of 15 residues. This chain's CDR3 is CASSPPQFSREKLFF. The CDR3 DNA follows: TGTGCCAGCTCACCACCACAGTTTAGTCGTGAAAAACTGTTTTTT.

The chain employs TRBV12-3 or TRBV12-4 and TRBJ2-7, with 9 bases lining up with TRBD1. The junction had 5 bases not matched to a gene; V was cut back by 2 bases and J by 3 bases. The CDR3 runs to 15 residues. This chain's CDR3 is CASSLKGGQGYEQYF. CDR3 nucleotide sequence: TGTGCCAGCAGTTTAAAAGGGGGACAGGGCTACGAGCAGTACTTC.